One sample yielded the 9 T cell receptor beta chains listed below, sequenced in a study of human T cells and chemical hapten exposure. From the RACE reads, TCRdb called clonotypes with MiXCR, one entry per CDR3 protein. The table includes some 200,000 distinct CDR3 sequences, 20% to 25% detected once. Regarding time point: patch test 1, 2 weeks after DPC sensitization. The treatment here: therapeutic diphenylcyclopropenone sensitization with weekly scalp DPC. Specimen: whole blood, collected in connection with sensitization to the hapten diphenylcyclopropenone (DPC). The receptor source for this set is a woman between 50 and 59 years old with alopecia areata. Some clones in this sample may be carry-over from other donors' samples.

This clonotype has a count of ten or more. This sequence joins TRBV10-3 and TRBJ2-5; D gene ambiguous. Trimming cost V 0 bases and J 1 base, with 12 bases left between them. The CDR3 extends over 16 amino acids. Per the germline V gene, CDR1 is ENHRY and CDR2 is SYGVKD. Written as DNA, the CDR3 is TGTGCCATCAGTGAGTCGATTTTAGGCAGCCAAGAGACCCAGTACTTC. Amino acids: CAISESILGSQETQYF.

The rearrangement links TRBV29-1 to TRBJ1-6; D possibly corresponds to TRBD1 (5 bases). In germline, CDR1 is SQVTM, CDR2 ANQGSEA. This CDR3 comprises 13 residues. The V end was cut by 6 bases, the J end by 4 bases, with 10 bases between. CDR3 bases: TGCAGCGTGAGTGAGGGGTATAATTCACCCCTCCACTTT. It yields the protein CSVSEGYNSPLHF. Drawing the rest from reference TRBV29-1 and TRBJ1-6, the complete variable domain is SAVISQKPSRDICQRGTSLTIQCQVDSQVTMMFWYRQQPGQSLTLIATANQGSEATYESGFVIDKFPISRPNLTFSTLTVSNMSPEDSSIYLCSVSEGYNSPLHFGNGTRLTVT.

This clonotype was found a few times. The V and J genes are TRBV5-1 and TRBJ1-5, with a possible D match to TRBD1 (6 bases). Germline CDR1 is SGHRS and CDR2 is YFSETQ. The germline V and J ends were trimmed by 0 bases and 5 bases, with 12 bases remaining between them. The CDR3 covers 15 residues. This CDR3 reads CASSLDWTEDQPQHF. CDR3 coding DNA: TGCGCCAGCAGCTTGGACTGGACAGAGGATCAGCCCCAGCATTTT.

This clonotype occurred a few times. The chain joins TRBV4-1 to TRBJ2-5, with 7 bases matching TRBD1. V was clipped by 1 base and J by 2 bases; unmatched bases: 10. The CDR3 totals 17 residues. Germline CDR1 and CDR2: MGHRA and YSYEKL. The CDR3 reads CASSQGFSGQNQETQYF. The DNA for the CDR3 is TGCGCCAGCAGCCAAGGGTTCTCGGGACAGAATCAAGAGACCCAGTACTTC.

This clonotype was seen a few times. The chain combines TRBV6-6 with TRBJ2-3; D perhaps matches TRBD1 (6 bases). The CDR3 sequence is 13 residues long. The germline V and J ends were trimmed by 8 bases and 4 bases, with 13 bases remaining between them. The V gene's germline CDR1 is MNHNY and CDR2 SVGAGI (reference sequence). CDR3 sequence: CASLDSLADTQYF. The CDR3 bases are TGTGCCAGCTTGGACAGCCTAGCAGATACGCAGTATTTT.

The chain links TRBV5-1 to TRBJ2-5; D ambiguous. Per the germline V gene, CDR1 is SGHRS and CDR2 is YFSETQ. The V end was cut by 0 bases, the J end by 7 bases, with 16 bases between. CDR3 length equals 15 residues. CDR3 protein: CASSLEATAEPTQYF. The CDR3 DNA sequence: TGCGCCAGCAGCTTGGAGGCTACCGCGGAGCCGACCCAGTACTTC.

The rearrangement uses TRBV2 and TRBJ1-1, with 12 positions matching TRBD1. CDR3 length: 14 residues. Germline loops: CDR1 SNHLY, CDR2 FYNNEI. V lost 6 bases, J lost 11 bases, and 10 bases stayed unmatched. CDR3 nucleotides: TGTGCCAGCAGCCGGGGACAGGGGGCTCAGTATGCTTTCTTT. It encodes CASSRGQGAQYAFF.

The rearrangement uses TRBV6-1 and TRBJ1-6; 8 bases agree with TRBD1. The CDR3 has 14 residues. After removal of 1 base from V and 7 bases from J, the junction contained 0 bases not matched to a gene. Germline assignment: CDR1 MNHNS and CDR2 SASEGT. In DNA form, the CDR3 reads TGTGCCAGCAGTGAAGGACAGGGGAATTCACCCCTCCACTTT. Protein: CASSEGQGNSPLHF.

The chain couples TRBV9 to TRBJ2-2, with D possibly being TRBD1 (5 bases). With 0 bases removed from V and 1 base from J, the gap between germline ends came to 10 bases. CDR1 is SGDLS, CDR2 YYNGEE, per germline. This CDR3 has 16 amino acids. CDR3 sequence: CASSVEPTGNTGELFF. Written as DNA, the CDR3 is TGTGCCAGCAGCGTAGAGCCTACAGGGAACACCGGGGAGCTGTTTTTT.